The 32 T cell receptor beta chains below were found in one sample sequenced in a study of shared clonotypes between healthy human individuals (TCRdb year 2020). The method was the immunoSEQ multiplex PCR assay. TCRdb's version of the immuneACCESS table is confined to in-frame rearrangements and falls short of the full clone set. An unresolved V gene accounts for under half of the shortfall where checked; the remainder is of unknown origin. Present in this sample are roughly 640,000 clones, more than 95% of which were seen just once. 0.045% to 0.06% of the sample goes to the ten largest clones. Sequencing input: naive CD4+ T cells sorted from blood. In light of the paper, this sample's cell subset or site label describes: CD45RA+ positively selected. Every receptor here comes from a woman aged 25 to 45 in good health.

The CDR3 sequence: CASSPELEGEQYF. In DNA form, the CDR3 reads TGTGCCAGCAGTCCAGAGCTGGAGGGCGAGCAGTACTTC. The V and J genes are TRBV7-6 and TRBJ2-7; possibly TRBD2 for D (6 bases). V was shortened by 6 bases and J by 6 bases, with 15 bases between the two germline ends. The germline CDR1 and CDR2 sequences are SGHVS and FNYEAQ. CDR3 length equals 13 residues.

The V and J genes are TRBV27 and TRBJ2-3; 9 bases are shared with TRBD2. Germline V lookup: CDR1 MNHEY, CDR2 SMNVEV (reference sequence). The CDR3 extends over 12 amino acids. The J segment lost 6 bases and the V segment lost 6 bases, leaving 1 base of the junction unmatched. The CDR3 loop is CASRAGGDTQYF. The CDR3 DNA is TGTGCCAGCAGGGCGGGAGGGGATACGCAGTATTTT.

This chain uses TRBV28 with TRBJ2-7; TRBD1 agrees at 7 bases. CDR1 is MDHEN and CDR2 is SYDVKM in the germline V gene. The CDR3 contains 14 residues. J was trimmed by 2 bases and V by 6 bases; bases with no gene match: 7. The CDR3: CASRLGTVPYEQYF. The CDR3 coding sequence is TGTGCCAGCAGGCTAGGGACAGTACCCTACGAGCAGTACTTC.

This clone was picked up one time. Other nucleotide sequences in the sample specify the same CDR3. This rearrangement joins TRBV7-9 to TRBJ2-1; a weak D match, TRBD2 (5 bases). This CDR3 is built from 15 residues. Trimming shortened V by 3 bases and J by 0 bases, and 9 bases separated the two germline ends. Per the germline V gene, CDR1 is SEHNR and CDR2 is FQNEAQ (reference sequence). In nucleotides, the CDR3 is TGTGCCAGCAGCTTGGCTGGGAGCTCCTACAATGAGCAGTTCTTC. Its protein product is CASSLAGSSYNEQFF.

V and J are TRBV5-1 and TRBJ2-5; 8 bases are a match to TRBD2. CDR3 size: 15 residues. V lost 4 bases, J lost 7 bases, and 12 bases stayed unmatched. Germline V gene data show CDR1 as SGHRS and CDR2 as YFSETQ. Here the CDR3 reads CASSPRGEAGATQYF. The CDR3, as DNA: TGCGCCAGCAGCCCCCGGGGTGAAGCGGGGGCGACCCAGTACTTC.

The chain carries TRBV27 and TRBJ2-7; maybe TRBD2 (6 bases). V was pared by 5 bases and J by 0 bases, with 8 bases between. Germline V CDR1 and CDR2: MNHEY, SMNVEV (reference sequence). The CDR3 extends over 13 amino acids. The CDR3 reads CASSMRGSYEQYF. The CDR3, as DNA: TGTGCCAGCAGTATGCGGGGCTCCTACGAGCAGTACTTC.

The gene calls are TRBV27 and TRBJ1-2; no firm D call. Trimming removed 0 bases from V and 0 bases from J, with 8 bases in between. Germline assignment: CDR1 MNHEY and CDR2 SMNVEV (reference sequence). There are 15 residues in the CDR3. CDR3 sequence (DNA): TGTGCCAGCAGTTTATCGAAGACCCCTAACTATGGCTACACCTTC. This sequence encodes CASSLSKTPNYGYTF.

The chain carries TRBV5-1 and TRBJ2-7; 8 positions agree with TRBD1. CDR3 length: 23 amino acids. Losses at the gene ends were 0 bases for V and 2 bases for J; bases not matched to a gene: 28. CDR1 and CDR2 from the germline V gene are SGHRS and YFSETQ. The CDR3 reads CASSLADTTGVLAGHPLTYEQYF. DNA of the CDR3: TGCGCCAGCAGCTTGGCAGATACGACAGGGGTTCTGGCGGGACATCCCCTAACCTACGAGCAGTACTTC.

J is TRBJ1-5 and V is TRBV5-5; tentatively, D is TRBD1 (6 bases). Germline CDR1 and CDR2: SGHKS and YYEKEE (reference sequence). V was trimmed by 0 bases and J by 5 bases, leaving 12 bases between them. This CDR3 contains 15 residues. Written as DNA, the CDR3 is TGTGCCAGCAGCTTGGACAGGGATTGGGATCAGCCCCAGCATTTT. Translation gives CASSLDRDWDQPQHF.

This chain joins TRBV2 and TRBJ1-2, with a weak D call TRBD1 (5 bases). The V end was cut by 4 bases, the J end by 5 bases, with 14 bases between. The CDR3 covers 14 residues. Germline CDR1 SNHLY, CDR2 FYNNEI. CDR3 in amino acids: CASSGRQIKYGYTF. The CDR3, as DNA: TGTGCCAGCAGTGGCAGACAGATAAAGTATGGCTACACCTTC. The entire variable domain, with the rest obtained from reference TRBV2 and TRBJ1-2, is as follows: EPEVTQTPSHQVTQMGQEVILRCVPISNHLYFYWYRQILGQKVEFLVSFYNNEISEKSEIFDDQFSVERPDGSNFTLKIRSTKLEDSAMYFCASSGRQIKYGYTFGSGTRLTVV.

This clone was seen only once. The chain recombines TRBV18 with TRBJ1-4, with unresolved D. V lost 1 base to trimming and J lost 14 bases, with 17 bases between them. Germline loops: CDR1 KGHSH, CDR2 LQKENI. The CDR3 totals 14 residues. As DNA, the CDR3 is TGTGCCAGCTCACCACAGGAAGGGCCCCAAATTCTGTTTTTT. It specifies CASSPQEGPQILFF.

The rearrangement uses TRBV28 and TRBJ1-1; the D gene is possibly TRBD1 (5 bases). V was pared by 2 bases and J by 11 bases, with 12 bases between. This CDR3 contains 12 residues. Germline CDR1 MDHEN, CDR2 SYDVKM. The chain's CDR3 is CASSLPTAGAFF. DNA of the CDR3: TGTGCCAGCAGTTTACCGACAGCTGGGGCTTTCTTT.

The J gene is TRBJ2-4, the V gene TRBV7-8, with a possible D match to TRBD1 (6 bases). Trimming left V 4 bases short and J 2 bases short, with 15 bases between. The CDR3 is made up of 16 amino acids. The germline gives CDR1 SGHVS, CDR2 FQNEAQ. The CDR3 DNA is TGTGCCAGCAGCTACTTACAGGGCGTATCCAAAAACATTCAGTACTTC. It encodes CASSYLQGVSKNIQYF.

The CDR3 region is CASSRVGALHF. The CDR3 nucleotides are TGTGCCAGCAGCCGCGTCGGAGCCCTCCACTTT. The gene calls are TRBV5-6 and TRBJ1-6; D gene ambiguous. Germline assignment: CDR1 SGHDT and CDR2 YYEEEE. The length of the CDR3 is 11 residues. Trimming removed 4 bases at V and 14 bases at J, with 10 bases between.

The CDR3 DNA reads as TGTGCCAGCAGCCAGAGACTGGTCCAAGAGACCCAGTACTTC. Its translation is CASSQRLVQETQYF. The rearrangement joins TRBV5-8 to TRBJ2-5; the D is unclear. CDR3 size: 14 residues. V lost 4 bases to trimming and J lost 1 base, with 11 bases between them. The germline V gene has CDR1 SGHTS and CDR2 YDEGEE.

CDR3 in DNA: TGTGCCAGCAGGGCAGGGACGAATAATTCACCCCTCCACTTT. The encoded protein is CASRAGTNNSPLHF. This rearrangement joins TRBV2 to TRBJ1-6, with D possibly matching TRBD1 (5 bases). Trimming took off 6 bases at V and 5 bases at J, with 11 bases between the two ends. This CDR3 comprises 14 residues. Germline V gene sequence: CDR1 SNHLY, CDR2 FYNNEI.

This chain joins TRBV10-3 and TRBJ1-1; no clear D. V was cut by 10 bases and J by 3 bases, with 18 bases left in between. From germline, CDR1 is ENHRY and CDR2 SYGVKD. CDR3 length equals 14 residues. In nucleotides, the CDR3 is TGTGCCACCACTCACCCAACTTCGGACACTGAAGCTTTCTTT. It encodes CATTHPTSDTEAFF.

This chain links TRBV15 with TRBJ2-2; perhaps TRBD1 as D (5 bases). V was shortened by 0 bases and J by 2 bases, with 13 bases between the two germline ends. The CDR3 is 17 amino acids. The germline V gene encodes CDR1 LNHNV and CDR2 YYDKDF (reference sequence). The CDR3, as DNA: TGTGCCACCAGCAGAGATACAGGCCTACTAAACACCGGGGAGCTGTTTTTT. It translates to CATSRDTGLLNTGELFF. Based on the CDR3 plus reference TRBV15 and TRBJ2-2, the full variable domain is DAMVIQNPRYQVTQFGKPVTLSCSQTLNHNVMYWYQQKSSQAPKLLFHYYDKDFNNEADTPDNFQSRRPNTSFCFLDIRSPGLGDTAMYLCATSRDTGLLNTGELFFGEGSRLTVL.

V gene TRBV5-4 combines with J gene TRBJ2-3, with D tentatively TRBD1 (5 bases). Between the trimmed V and J ends, which lost 4 bases and 3 bases, there was a span of 9 bases. From germline, CDR1 is SGHNT and CDR2 YYREEE (reference sequence). There are 13 residues in the CDR3. CDR3 amino acids: CASSQQVTDTQYF. As DNA, the CDR3 is TGTGCCAGCAGCCAACAGGTGACAGATACGCAGTATTTT.

J is TRBJ2-6 and V is TRBV6-6; D ambiguous. V was cut by 2 bases and J by 0 bases, with 8 bases left in between. The germline gives CDR1 MNHNY, CDR2 SVGAGI (reference sequence). The CDR3 length is 16 residues. CDR3 DNA sequence: TGTGCCAGCAGTTACCGATTGATCTCTGGGGCCAACGTCCTGACTTTC. It specifies CASSYRLISGANVLTF.

Concerning this clone: Different DNA sequences within this sample yield the same CDR3. The chain has TRBV19 and TRBJ1-5; no clear D gene. Germline V CDR1 and CDR2: LNHDA, SQIVND (reference sequence). The CDR3 covers 13 residues. With 3 bases removed from V and 2 bases from J, the gap between germline ends came to 5 bases. The CDR3 region is CASSIAGNQPQHF. CDR3 in DNA: TGTGCCAGTAGTATCGCGGGCAATCAGCCCCAGCATTTT.

The gene calls are TRBV4-1 and TRBJ2-7; D could derive from TRBD1 or TRBD2 (5 bases each). V was cut by 2 bases and J by 3 bases, with 29 bases left in between. Germline CDR1 MGHRA, CDR2 YSYEKL. The CDR3 is 20 amino acids. In nucleotides, the CDR3 is TGCGCCAGCAGCCAACTCTTATCCTTTGGGATGCCAGGGACCTACTACGAGCAGTACTTC. Translated, it gives CASSQLLSFGMPGTYYEQYF.

The CDR3 nucleotides are TGTGCCAGCAGCTTAGTGGGACAGCTACTCTACAATGAGCAGTTCTTC. It translates to CASSLVGQLLYNEQFF. The chain recombines TRBV7-9 with TRBJ2-1; 7 bases line up with TRBD1. Germline assignment: CDR1 SEHNR and CDR2 FQNEAQ (reference sequence). The length of the CDR3 is 16 residues. With 1 base clipped from V and 3 bases from J, the junction kept 6 bases outside the gene matches. Filled out from reference TRBV7-9 and TRBJ2-1, the complete variable domain reads DTGVSQNPRHKITKRGQNVTFRCDPISEHNRLYWYRQTLGQGPEFLTYFQNEAQLEKSRLLSDRFSAERPKGSFSTLEIQRTEQGDSAMYLCASSLVGQLLYNEQFFGPGTRLTVL.

The CDR3 sequence is CASSRASGDLQETQYF. DNA of the CDR3: TGTGCCAGCAGTCGTGCTAGCGGGGACCTCCAAGAGACCCAGTACTTC. V gene TRBV6-6 combines with J gene TRBJ2-5; 9 nucleotides match TRBD2. The CDR3 has 16 residues. V gave up 5 bases and J gave up 1 base; unmatched junction bases: 8. Germline CDR1 and CDR2: MNHNY and SVGAGI (reference sequence).

The CDR3 DNA sequence: TGTGCCAGCAGCTTATCGGGGAACACCGGGGAGCTGTTTTTT. Encoded protein: CASSLSGNTGELFF. This chain links TRBV7-2 with TRBJ2-2; no firm D call. CDR3 length equals 14 residues. The V end was cut by 2 bases, the J end by 1 base, with 5 bases between. Per germline, CDR1 SGHTA and CDR2 FQGNSA. The complete variable domain, with remaining parts taken from reference TRBV7-2 and TRBJ2-2, reads GAGVSQSPSNKVTEKGKDVELRCDPISGHTALYWYRQSLGQGLEFLIYFQGNSAPDKSGLPSDRFSAERTGGSVSTLTIQRTQQEDSAVYLCASSLSGNTGELFFGEGSRLTVL.

The sample holds one count of this clone. This chain joins TRBV5-4 and TRBJ2-5, with a tentative D call TRBD1 (5 bases). Trimming removed 2 bases from V and 2 bases from J, with 10 bases in between. This CDR3 has 14 residues. The germline V gene has CDR1 SGHNT and CDR2 YYREEE (reference sequence). The chain's CDR3 is CASSLDSQQETQYF. CDR3 sequence (DNA): TGTGCCAGCAGCTTAGACAGCCAGCAAGAGACCCAGTACTTC.

The chain joins TRBV19 to TRBJ2-5, with D unclear. The CDR3 has 13 amino acids. Deletions cut 6 bases from V and 3 bases from J, with 11 bases between. Per germline, CDR1 LNHDA and CDR2 SQIVND (reference sequence). CDR3 sequence reads: CASRTFGEETQYF. The DNA of the CDR3 is TGTGCCAGTAGGACCTTTGGGGAAGAGACCCAGTACTTC.

DNA of the CDR3: TGTGCCACCAGCAGAGATCAGAACACCGGGGAGCTGTTTTTT. Its translation is CATSRDQNTGELFF. The J gene is TRBJ2-2, the V gene TRBV15; D is uncertain. CDR1 and CDR2 (germline): LNHNV, YYDKDF (reference sequence). CDR3 length: 14 residues. V was shortened by 0 bases and J by 1 base, with 3 bases between the two germline ends.

The chain recombines TRBV7-9 with TRBJ2-2; D might be TRBD2 (6 bases). The CDR3 has 16 residues. The germline V and J ends were trimmed by 5 bases and 7 bases, with 20 bases remaining between them. Germline CDR1 reads SEHNR; CDR2 reads FQNEAQ (reference sequence). DNA of the CDR3: TGTGCCAGCAGCCCCCGGGTTCGCGGGACCGGCGGGGAGCTGTTTTTT. Residues: CASSPRVRGTGGELFF. The whole variable domain, remainder taken from reference TRBV7-9 and TRBJ2-2, is DTGVSQNPRHKITKRGQNVTFRCDPISEHNRLYWYRQTLGQGPEFLTYFQNEAQLEKSRLLSDRFSAERPKGSFSTLEIQRTEQGDSAMYLCASSPRVRGTGGELFFGEGSRLTVL.

The chain links TRBV7-9 to TRBJ2-4; TRBD1 might be the D (6 bases). This CDR3 spans 16 amino acids. Trimming stripped 6 bases from V and 0 bases from J, with 15 bases between. Looked up from germline, CDR1 is SEHNR and CDR2 is FQNEAQ (reference sequence). The CDR3 reads CASSYGQPGAKNIQYF. As DNA, the CDR3 is TGTGCCAGCAGTTATGGACAGCCTGGAGCCAAAAACATTCAGTACTTC.

The chain links TRBV2 to TRBJ1-5; D call uncertain. The V end lost 4 bases, the J end lost 4 bases, and 29 bases lay between the germline ends. Per the germline V gene, CDR1 is SNHLY and CDR2 is FYNNEI. The CDR3 is 20 residues long. The CDR3 DNA is TGTGCCAGCAGTGGACACCAGGAGGGTGGCACGGGTAACGGGAATCAGCCCCAGCATTTT. Its protein product is CASSGHQEGGTGNGNQPQHF.

The rearrangement joins TRBV5-1 to TRBJ2-5, with 7 positions matching TRBD1. The J call may be in error: the DNA end matches TRBJ2-7 better. The CDR3 is 14 residues long. In germline, CDR1 is SGHRS, CDR2 YFSETQ. For the CDR3, the DNA is TGCGCCAGCAGCTTGAGACAGGGCCCCTACGAGCAGTACTTC. Its protein is CASSLRQGPYEQYF.